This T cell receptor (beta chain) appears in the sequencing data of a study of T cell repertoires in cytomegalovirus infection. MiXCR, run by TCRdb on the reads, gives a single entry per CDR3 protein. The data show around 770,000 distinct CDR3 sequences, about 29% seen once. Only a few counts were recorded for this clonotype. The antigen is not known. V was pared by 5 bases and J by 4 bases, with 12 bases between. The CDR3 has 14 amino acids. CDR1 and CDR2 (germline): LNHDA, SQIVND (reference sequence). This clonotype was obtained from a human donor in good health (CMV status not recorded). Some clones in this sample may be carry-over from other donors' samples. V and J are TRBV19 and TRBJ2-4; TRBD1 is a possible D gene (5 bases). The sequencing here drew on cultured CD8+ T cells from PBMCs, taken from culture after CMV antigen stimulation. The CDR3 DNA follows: TGTGCCAGTAGTTTGACAGAAGTTAAAAACATTCAGTACTTC. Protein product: CASSLTEVKNIQYF.